Following are 20 T cell receptor beta chains from one sample sequenced in a study of T cells in Graves' hyperthyroidism and ophthalmopathy (dated by TCRdb to between 2019 and 2020). Libraries were prepared through multiplex PCR. Sequenced on an Illumina HiSeq 2000. The TCR beta CDR3 regions were amplified from RNA transcripts. The first round of RT-PCR for the TCR CDR3 was performed with the HTBI primer set and the Qiagen OneStep RT-PCR kit. The raw public reads went through TCRdb reprocessing: fastp at Q25, MiXCR clone calling, in-frame beta chains kept. One record per CDR3 amino acid sequence lists the most common genes and DNA. The sample table lists 690,000 or so distinct CDR3 sequences, over 15% of them with a count of one. The ten largest clonotypes hold roughly a sixth of the sample. Sequenced input: blood. The receptors here all came from a woman between 50 and 59 years old with Graves' hyperthyroidism that later progressed to Graves' ophthalmopathy.

This clonotype was recorded many times. The chain carries TRBV7-2 and TRBJ2-2, with D perhaps matching TRBD2 (5 bases). The length of the CDR3 is 16 residues. Germline CDR1 SGHTA, CDR2 FQGNSA. Trimming pared 3 bases from V and 5 bases from J, leaving 16 bases between. Here the CDR3 DNA reads TGTGCCAGCAGCTTGGGAGCGGACGCGCGGACCGGGGAGCTGTTTTTT. This sequence encodes CASSLGADARTGELFF.

This chain links TRBV27 with TRBJ1-2; a possible D gene is TRBD1 (5 bases). CDR1 and CDR2 from the germline V gene are MNHEY and SMNVEV (reference sequence). CDR3 length: 15 amino acids. V lost 3 bases to trimming and J lost 0 bases, with 11 bases between them. CDR3 in DNA: TGTGCCAGCAGTTTCTCGGGGGTAACTAACTATGGCTACACCTTC. This gives the protein CASSFSGVTNYGYTF.

This clonotype occurred many times. The genes are TRBV18 and TRBJ1-6; no firm D call. The CDR3 consists of 15 residues. CDR1 is KGHSH and CDR2 is LQKENI in the germline V gene. V was shortened by 1 base and J by 4 bases, with 8 bases between the two germline ends. The CDR3 reads CASSPRAEYNSPLHF. In DNA form, the CDR3 reads TGTGCCAGCTCACCACGGGCCGAATATAATTCACCCCTCCACTTT.

This clonotype was seen ten or more times. The chain has TRBV20-1 and TRBJ2-7; D perhaps matches TRBD1 (5 bases). Trimming stripped 1 base from V and 3 bases from J, with 19 bases between. The germline gives CDR1 DFQATT, CDR2 SNEGSKA (reference sequence). The CDR3 is 16 amino acids. This CDR3 is CSARAHVVGQIYEQYF. In nucleotides, the CDR3 is TGCAGTGCTAGAGCACACGTAGTTGGACAAATCTACGAGCAGTACTTC.

This clonotype came up a few times. V gene TRBV3-1 combines with J gene TRBJ1-3; D unresolved. V was shortened by 3 bases and J by 0 bases, with 9 bases between the two germline ends. The CDR3 has 15 residues. Germline loops: CDR1 LGHDT, CDR2 YNNKEL (reference sequence). The CDR3 loop is CASSHWDYSGNTIYF. The CDR3 bases are TGTGCCAGCAGCCACTGGGATTACTCTGGAAACACCATATATTTT. Combining the CDR3 with reference TRBV3-1 and TRBJ1-3 gives the whole variable domain DTAVSQTPKYLVTQMGNDKSIKCEQNLGHDTMYWYKQDSKKFLKIMFSYNNKELIINETVPNRFSPKSPDKAHLNLHINSLELGDSAVYFCASSHWDYSGNTIYFGEGSWLTVV.

This clonotype has just a few counts. The rearrangement joins TRBV7-6 to TRBJ1-6; no firm D call. The germline CDR1 and CDR2 sequences are SGHVS and FNYEAQ. The CDR3 is 18 residues long. The V end was cut by 0 bases, the J end by 0 bases, with 12 bases between. CDR3 sequence (DNA): TGTGCCAGCAGCTTAGCCCTGGCCGAGAGCTCCTATAATTCACCCCTCCACTTT. Protein sequence: CASSLALAESSYNSPLHF.

Ten or more counts support this clonotype. This chain links TRBV5-1 with TRBJ1-1; maybe TRBD1 (6 bases). The CDR3 covers 15 residues. V was shortened by 1 base and J by 1 base, with 11 bases between the two germline ends. The V gene's germline CDR1 is SGHRS and CDR2 YFSETQ. The CDR3 region is CASSLRGVGNTEAFF. The CDR3 nucleotides read TGCGCCAGCAGCTTGAGGGGGGTCGGGAACACTGAAGCTTTCTTT.

The chain combines TRBV6-1 with TRBJ2-7; D possibly matches TRBD1 or TRBD2 (5 bases each). Germline CDR1 MNHNS, CDR2 SASEGT. CDR3 length equals 14 residues. Trimming shortened V by 3 bases and J by 2 bases, and 11 bases separated the two germline ends. The CDR3 DNA reads as TGTGCCAGCAGTGACGGGACCGGGCCCTACGAGCAGTACTTC. Its protein is CASSDGTGPYEQYF.

This clonotype was seen many times. V gene TRBV30 combines with J gene TRBJ1-2, with D perhaps matching TRBD1 (6 bases). This CDR3 has 14 amino acids. V dropped 0 bases and J dropped 7 bases, with 15 bases sitting between them. The germline V gene encodes CDR1 GTSNPN and CDR2 SVGIG (reference sequence). CDR3 amino acids: CAWSVSGQGIGYTF. CDR3 DNA sequence: TGTGCCTGGAGTGTATCTGGTCAGGGGATTGGCTACACCTTC.

This clonotype was counted a few times. V gene TRBV10-1 combines with J gene TRBJ1-2; D may be TRBD1 (6 bases). The CDR3 extends over 16 amino acids. V was cut by 0 bases and J by 3 bases, with 14 bases left in between. Germline values: CDR1 WNHNN, CDR2 SYGVQD (reference sequence). The CDR3 loop is CASSESRTVGDYGYTF. CDR3 in DNA: TGCGCCAGCAGTGAGTCCAGGACAGTGGGAGACTATGGCTACACCTTC.

This clonotype turned up a few times. The rearrangement joins TRBV18 to TRBJ1-2; D gene ambiguous. CDR1 is KGHSH and CDR2 is LQKENI in the germline V gene. This CDR3 contains 15 residues. Trimming took 3 bases from V and 4 from J, leaving 15 bases between them. CDR3 protein: CASSPFLDGAYGYTF. The CDR3, as DNA: TGTGCCAGCTCACCCTTCCTGGACGGTGCCTATGGCTACACCTTC.

This clonotype was seen only a few times. The CDR3 bases are TGTGCCAGTGTGGAAGGGGGGTTACCCTACAATGAGCAGTTCTTC. Translating gives CASVEGGLPYNEQFF. J is TRBJ2-1 and V is TRBV6-1; either TRBD1 or TRBD2 may fit D (6 bases each). The CDR3 is 15 residues long. The V gene's germline CDR1 is MNHNS and CDR2 SASEGT. The V end was cut by 9 bases, the J end by 2 bases, with 17 bases between.

This clonotype was observed a handful of times. CDR3: CASSLEEGMDGYTF. In DNA form, the CDR3 reads TGTGCCAGCAGCTTAGAAGAGGGAATGGATGGCTACACCTTC. The rearrangement joins TRBV13 to TRBJ1-2, with D unresolved. The germline V gene encodes CDR1 PRHDT and CDR2 FYEKMQ (reference sequence). V was cut by 1 base and J by 6 bases, with 12 bases left in between. The CDR3 length is 14 residues.

The CDR3 nucleotides read TGTGCCAGCAGTCACAACCCGGGAGAAGCTTTCTTT. Translated: CASSHNPGEAFF. V is TRBV7-9 and J is TRBJ1-1, with D hard to call. V was shortened by 6 bases and J by 8 bases, with 13 bases between the two germline ends. This CDR3 has 12 residues. Germline CDR1 SEHNR, CDR2 FQNEAQ (reference sequence).

The chain carries TRBV10-3 and TRBJ2-3; D is perhaps TRBD2 (5 bases). The CDR3 is 13 residues long. V was clipped by 3 bases and J by 9 bases, with 13 bases between them. CDR1 and CDR2 (germline): ENHRY, SYGVKD. CDR3 in amino acids: CAISDRAGLTQYF. CDR3 sequence (DNA): TGTGCCATCAGTGATAGGGCAGGACTGACGCAGTATTTT.

This clonotype was recorded at least ten times. This chain connects TRBV7-9 to TRBJ2-1; D is undetermined. The CDR3 extends over 18 amino acids. Germline V gives CDR1 SEHNR, CDR2 FQNEAQ (reference sequence). Trimming cost V 3 bases and J 4 bases, with 22 bases left between them. CDR3 in amino acids: CASSLATAWVTNYNEQFF. The DNA of the CDR3 is TGTGCCAGCAGCTTGGCGACTGCGTGGGTAACCAATTACAATGAGCAGTTCTTC.

This clonotype was counted ten times or more. V usage is TRBV20-1 and J usage is TRBJ1-1; D is uncertain. Trimming took off 3 bases at V and 1 base at J, with 15 bases between the two ends. The CDR3 runs to 15 residues. Per germline, CDR1 DFQATT and CDR2 SNEGSKA (reference sequence). CDR3 loop: CSASYLKGQNTEAFF. The DNA of the CDR3 is TGCAGTGCTAGTTACCTTAAAGGGCAGAACACTGAAGCTTTCTTT.

Only a few counts were recorded for this clonotype. The V and J genes are TRBV9 and TRBJ2-1; 9 bases are shared with TRBD2. Germline CDR1 SGDLS, CDR2 YYNGEE. CDR3 length: 14 amino acids. Trimming cost V 3 bases and J 9 bases; bases outside gene matches: 7. CDR3 bases: TGTGCCAGCAGCGGTTCTAGCGGGGTCGGTGAGCAGTTCTTC. Encoded protein: CASSGSSGVGEQFF.

V is TRBV18 and J is TRBJ1-1; tentatively, D is TRBD1 (5 bases). V lost 3 bases and J lost 5, with 19 bases in between. CDR3 length: 16 amino acids. Germline V gives CDR1 KGHSH, CDR2 LQKENI. The CDR3 DNA follows: TGTGCCAGCTCACCGCTTACCGGGACCCCTGGTACTGAAGCTTTCTTT. It codes for CASSPLTGTPGTEAFF.

This clonotype was found many times. This chain joins TRBV20-1 and TRBJ1-2, with 9 nucleotides matching TRBD1. There are 15 residues in the CDR3. The ends lost 2 bases at V and 8 bases at J; junction bases unmatched: 12. CDR1 is DFQATT, CDR2 SNEGSKA, per germline (reference sequence). In nucleotides, the CDR3 is TGCAGTGCTAGAAACTACGGGACAGGGACTCAGGGCTACACCTTC. As protein: CSARNYGTGTQGYTF.